This T cell receptor beta chain stems from a study of blood T cell repertoires in COVID-19. Study-wide background: Whether acute or convalescent, the COVID-19 samples came from the United States, Italy and Spain. PBMCs, B-cell-depleted T cells, or T cells provided the cDNA or gDNA that made up the material.

Per the original methods: Reference gene primer amplification gave estimated nucleated cell counts. The assay was immunoSEQ multiplex PCR, and TCRdb's table has in-frame clones only and misses some. From that table come the V and J calls and clone size; the DNA was used to work out D and trimming. There are roughly 69,000 clones in the sample; around 80% occur only once, and approximately 9.2% lies in the top ten. The source of this sequence is a woman aged 45-65 years with acute or convalescent COVID-19. Sequencing was carried out using peripheral blood.

The CDR3 is CASCPGANTGELFF. The CDR3 DNA follows: TGTGCCAGCTGTCCCGGGGCGAACACCGGGGAGCTGTTTTTT. The gene calls are TRBV6-5 and TRBJ2-2, with D perhaps TRBD2 (5 bases). The CDR3 consists of 14 residues. The germline CDR1 and CDR2 sequences are MNHEY and SVGAGI. Trimming took 8 bases from V and 0 from J, leaving 10 bases between them.